These T cell receptor beta chains were read from a single sample in a study of T cell changes during pregnancy in multiple sclerosis. Sequencing was performed with immunoSEQ multiplex PCR; in TCRdb, only in-frame clones are kept and a portion is missing. The table shows tens of thousands of clones, with roughly 90% occurring only once. The sequencing here drew on CD4+ T cells from peripheral blood mononuclear cells, taken after pregnancy. Receptors were obtained from a female donor with multiple sclerosis, enrolled in a pregnancy study. Both conserved end residues are part of each CDR3. A D gene is named only where the DNA matches it firmly. The size entry is marked missing in some rows and otherwise reads once, few, many or a size class.

>TRBV30|TRBD1|TRBJ1-1|-
TGTGCCTGGGCACAGGGGGCAAGCGTTCTGACCACTGAAGCTTTCTTT
CAWAQGASVLTTEAFF
>TRBV7-2|-|TRBJ1-5|-
TGTGCCAGCAGCTACAGGGCGGAACAGCCCCAGCATTTT
CASSYRAEQPQHF
>TRBV11-3|-|TRBJ1-1|once
TGTGCCAGCAGCCTAAAAGGAGGAGTCCGAGCTTTCTTT
CASSLKGGVRAFF
>TRBV5-6|-|TRBJ1-1|few
TGTGCCAGCAGCCGGGGGACTGAAGCTTTCTTT
CASSRGTEAFF
>TRBV5-1|-|TRBJ2-5|-
TGCGCCAGCAGCTTTGGTGTCGGGCAGGGTGAGACCCAGTACTTC
CASSFGVGQGETQYF
>TRBV7-2|-|TRBJ2-3|-
TGTGCCAGCAGCTTAGGCGTCGGCACAGATACGCAGTATTTT
CASSLGVGTDTQYF
>TRBV29-1|TRBD1|TRBJ2-2|-
TGCAGCGCCACCTGGACACACAGGGGGCGAGACGGGGAGCTGTTTTTT
CSATWTHRGRDGELFF
>TRBV7-2|TRBD1|TRBJ2-5|-
TGTGCCAGCAGCCGGGGACAGGGGGCCGGTGAGACCCAGTACTTC
CASSRGQGAGETQYF
>TRBV27|TRBD1|TRBJ1-2|-
TGTGCCAGCAGCCTAAGACTGGACAGGAACTATGGCTACACCTTC
CASSLRLDRNYGYTF
>TRBV5-6|TRBD1|TRBJ2-3|-
TGTGCCAGCAGCCAAGGGACAGCTAGCACAGATACGCAGTATTTT
CASSQGTASTDTQYF
>TRBV5-4|-|TRBJ1-1|-
TGTGCCAGCAGCTTGCGCCGGGTTCCGAACACTGAAGCTTTCTTT
CASSLRRVPNTEAFF
>TRBV5-4|-|TRBJ1-4|-
TGTGCCAGCAGCTTGGTCGGGGAAGCAGGTGAAAAACTGTTTTTT
CASSLVGEAGEKLFF
>TRBV7-2|-|TRBJ1-1|-
TGTGCCAGCAGCTTAGATTGGGGACATCAAGGTGCCACTTTT
CASSLDWGHQGATF
>TRBV19|-|TRBJ2-5|-
TGTGCCAGTAGTATCGGCCGGGGGAGATTACAAGAGACCCAGTACTTC
CASSIGRGRLQETQYF
>TRBV21-1|-|TRBJ1-2|few
TGTGCCAGCAGCAACCAAGAGACAGGGAACTATGGCTACACCTTC
CASSNQETGNYGYTF
>TRBV7-9|-|TRBJ1-1|once
TGTGCCAGCAGCTTAGAGACAGGTAACACTGAAGCTTTCTTT
CASSLETGNTEAFF
>TRBV25-1|-|TRBJ1-2|-
TGTGCCAGCAGTGTACCGGGGTCAGAGAACTATGGCTACACCTTC
CASSVPGSENYGYTF
>TRBV19|-|TRBJ1-5|few
TGTGCCAGTAGCTCCGGGACTAACTCAGCTCCCCAGCATTTT
CASSSGTNSAPQHF
>TRBV19|TRBD1|TRBJ2-1|-
TGTGCCAGTAGCCCGACAGGGGGACCTAATGAGCAGTTCTTC
CASSPTGGPNEQFF
>TRBV7-9|-|TRBJ2-1|-
TGTGCCAGCAGCTCTAAGGGCGGGGGCGTCAGGACGCCCTACAATGAGCAGTTCTTC
CASSSKGGGVRTPYNEQFF
>TRBV7-2|-|TRBJ1-5|-
TGTGCCAGCAGCTTAGAGGTCGGGCAGGGGAATCAGCCCCAGCATTTT
CASSLEVGQGNQPQHF
>TRBV7-2|-|TRBJ1-6|-
TGTGCCACTCCCGAGGGCGACGGGTTAAATTCACCCCTCCACTTT
CATPEGDGLNSPLHF
>TRBV4-2|-|TRBJ2-7|-
TGTGCCAGCAGCCAAGATCGGGACTACGAGCAGTACTTC
CASSQDRDYEQYF
>TRBV7-3|TRBD2|TRBJ2-2|-
TGTGCCAGCAGCTTTGGCGGGGGGGCGAACACCGGGGAGCTGTTTTTT
CASSFGGGANTGELFF
>TRBV7-2|-|TRBJ2-3|-
TGTGCCAGCAGCTCTCGCCTGAGGGATACGCAGTATTTT
CASSSRLRDTQYF
>TRBV5-1|TRBD2|TRBJ2-5|-
TGCGCCAGCAGCACCCGACTAGCAGCTATCCAAGAGACCCAGTACTTC
CASSTRLAAIQETQYF
>TRBV7-2|-|TRBJ1-6|-
TGTGCCAGCAGCTTAGAGGGGGTTTCACCCCTCCACTTT
CASSLEGVSPLHF
>TRBV30|TRBD1|TRBJ1-6|-
TGTGCCTGGAGTGTGGGACAGGTTACTTCACCCCTCCACTTT
CAWSVGQVTSPLHF
>TRBV25-1|-|TRBJ1-5|few
TGTGCCAGCAGTGGTCCGGGGGCCCAGCATTTT
CASSGPGAQHF
>TRBV10-1|TRBD1|TRBJ1-2|-
TGCGCCAGCAGTCCCCATTTCACAGGGGCCGGCTACACCTTC
CASSPHFTGAGYTF
>TRBV4-2|-|TRBJ1-3|-
TGTGCCAGCACTTACCTTACGGGGGACGGAAACACCATATATTTT
CASTYLTGDGNTIYF